This entry lists 14 T cell receptor beta chains sequenced from one sample in a study of identical twins' blood T cells (dated by TCRdb to 2012 to 2014). Library preparation used 5' RACE. The reads were generated on an Illumina Genome Analyzer IIx. In-frame beta chains were kept once TCRdb had trimmed the public reads at Q25 with fastp and called clones with MiXCR. Every distinct CDR3 protein forms one entry, paired with its most common genes and DNA. This sample gives a few hundred thousand distinct CDR3 sequences in total; more than 25% of them show up just once. Of the sample, approximately 6.6% is held by the ten largest clones. The sequenced sample consisted of PBMCs. These receptors all come from a woman aged 18-49 years in good health.

The chain employs TRBV14 and TRBJ1-2; a weak D match, TRBD1 (5 bases). V was cut by 0 bases and J by 5 bases, with 19 bases left in between. The CDR3 totals 17 residues. The germline V gene has CDR1 SGHDN and CDR2 FVKESK. CDR3 residues: CASSQETGVIRGYGYTF. The CDR3 DNA follows: TGTGCCAGCAGCCAAGAAACGGGGGTTATCCGCGGATATGGCTACACCTTC.

This clonotype was recorded a few times. This chain connects TRBV9 to TRBJ1-6; D is perhaps TRBD1 (6 bases). The CDR3 contains 15 residues. V lost 3 bases and J lost 7, with 14 bases in between. Germline V gives CDR1 SGDLS, CDR2 YYNGEE. CDR3 in amino acids: CASSAQGRLNSPLHF. CDR3 bases: TGTGCCAGCAGCGCTCAGGGGAGGTTGAATTCACCCCTCCACTTT.

This clonotype was detected only a few times. The genes are TRBV20-1 and TRBJ2-1; 7 bases are a match to TRBD2. The CDR3 sequence is 13 residues long. Losses at the gene ends were 2 bases for V and 8 bases for J; bases not matched to a gene: 6. The germline V gene has CDR1 DFQATT and CDR2 SNEGSKA (reference sequence). The CDR3 reads CSARKAGVDEQFF. CDR3 nucleotides: TGCAGTGCTAGAAAGGCGGGGGTGGATGAGCAGTTCTTC.

In its sample, this clonotype was seen a few times. The chain combines TRBV20-1 with TRBJ2-5; D is tentatively TRBD1 or TRBD2 (5 bases each). The CDR3 has 10 residues. V dropped 4 bases and J dropped 9 bases, with 9 bases sitting between them. Germline V gene data show CDR1 as DFQATT and CDR2 as SNEGSKA (reference sequence). The CDR3 sequence is CSATRGAQYF. CDR3 DNA sequence: TGCAGTGCTACCCGAGGGGCCCAGTACTTC.

The rearrangement links TRBV6-6 to TRBJ2-1; D unclear. The germline V gene encodes CDR1 MNHNY and CDR2 SVGAGI (reference sequence). V was shortened by 2 bases and J by 4 bases, with 12 bases between the two germline ends. This CDR3 has 15 residues. The CDR3 spells CASSYGLGGYNEQFF. In DNA form, the CDR3 reads TGTGCCAGCAGTTACGGGCTAGGCGGATACAATGAGCAGTTCTTC.

The V call is TRBV7-3, the J call TRBJ1-3, with unresolved D. Between the trimmed V and J ends, which lost 5 bases and 4 bases, there was a span of 18 bases. This CDR3 spans 16 amino acids. Germline V gene sequence: CDR1 SGHTA, CDR2 FQGTGA. CDR3 amino acids: CASSISGPSQGNTIYF. CDR3 nucleotides: TGTGCCAGCAGCATTAGCGGGCCCTCTCAGGGAAACACCATATATTTT.

This clonotype has more than one count but fewer than ten. This rearrangement joins TRBV20-1 to TRBJ1-5, with D unresolved. V lost 0 bases and J 4 bases, leaving 10 bases between the germline ends. This CDR3 has 14 residues. The germline CDR1 and CDR2 sequences are DFQATT and SNEGSKA (reference sequence). The chain's CDR3 is CSARDLGLNQPQHF. CDR3 nucleotide sequence: TGCAGTGCTAGAGATCTAGGGTTAAATCAGCCCCAGCATTTT.

This clonotype has at least ten counts. The chain uses TRBV6-6 and TRBJ2-3, with D tentatively TRBD2 (5 bases). CDR3 length: 12 amino acids. Germline V gives CDR1 MNHNY, CDR2 SVGAGI (reference sequence). V was clipped by 4 bases and J by 3 bases, with 5 bases between them. The CDR3 loop is CASSSGTDTQYF. The CDR3 DNA sequence: TGTGCCAGCAGTTCGGGAACAGATACGCAGTATTTT.

V and J are TRBV7-9 and TRBJ1-3; D not resolved. Germline V gene data show CDR1 as SEHNR and CDR2 as FQNEAQ (reference sequence). This CDR3 region has 12 residues. Trimming left V 5 bases short and J 6 bases short, with 8 bases between. The CDR3 coding sequence is TGTGCCAGCAGCGACATGGTAAACACCATATATTTT. This sequence encodes CASSDMVNTIYF.

This chain links TRBV20-1 with TRBJ2-3; either TRBD1 or TRBD2 may supply D (5 bases each). Germline-derived CDR1 and CDR2 are DFQATT and SNEGSKA (reference sequence). Trimming pared 2 bases from V and 1 base from J, leaving 10 bases between. The CDR3 extends over 14 amino acids. DNA for the CDR3: TGCAGTGCTAGAACGGGACGCGGCACAGATACGCAGTATTTT. Its translation: CSARTGRGTDTQYF.

This clonotype appeared a few times. The chain recombines TRBV14 with TRBJ1-3, with 9 bases aligning to TRBD1. Trimming at V came to 1 base and at J to 2 bases, leaving 6 bases not matched to a gene. This CDR3 contains 17 residues. CDR1 is SGHDN and CDR2 is FVKESK in the germline V gene. The CDR3 reads CASSQAHRGLTGNTIYF. In DNA, the CDR3 is TGTGCCAGCAGCCAAGCCCACAGGGGGCTAACTGGAAACACCATATATTTT.

V usage is TRBV2 and J usage is TRBJ1-1; TRBD1 agrees at 9 bases. This CDR3 is 14 amino acids long. Trimming at V came to 6 bases and at J to 6 bases, leaving 8 bases not matched to a gene. The V gene's germline CDR1 is SNHLY and CDR2 FYNNEI. CDR3 bases: TGTGCCAGCAGGGAACAGGGGGCTTCCCCTGAAGCTTTCTTT. Residues: CASREQGASPEAFF.

This clonotype occurred a few times. The CDR3 coding sequence is TGTGCCAGCAGTGAAGCCCCGATACGTCGGAGTCATTTT. Encoded protein: CASSEAPIRRSHF. The chain joins TRBV6-1 to TRBJ1-5; D is ambiguous. The CDR3 runs 13 residues. The V end lost 0 bases, the J end lost 16 bases, and 16 bases lay between the germline ends. CDR1 MNHNS and CDR2 SASEGT come from the germline V gene.

The V and J genes are TRBV7-7 and TRBJ2-5; TRBD2 matches at 7 bases. The CDR3 totals 14 residues. The trim removed 4 bases at V and 3 bases at J, leaving 5 bases unmatched. Germline V CDR1 and CDR2: SSHAT, FNYEAQ (reference sequence). CDR3 sequence (DNA): TGTGCCAGCAGCTGGGGACTACAGAAAGAGACCCAGTACTTC. Translating it yields CASSWGLQKETQYF.